What follows is one T cell receptor beta chain and its context. MiXCR was run by TCRdb on the 5' RACE reads, yielding one entry per CDR3 protein. In the table there are 35,000 to 45,000 distinct CDR3 sequences, 22% of which are singletons. Cells sorted as Tregs were CD4+, CD25+ and CD127-/low. The receptor was isolated from a female donor with breast cancer. The sequenced material came from Tregs sorted from a lymph node.

The CDR3 DNA reads TGTGCCAGCTGCTCACCAGCAGGGTTAAATGAGCAGTTCTTC. This translates into CASCSPAGLNEQFF. V and J are TRBV5-6 and TRBJ2-1; D possibly corresponds to TRBD1 (5 bases). The length of the CDR3 is 14 residues. The V gene lost 7 bases and the J gene lost 7 bases, with 18 bases spanning the gap. Germline V CDR1 and CDR2: SGHDT, YYEEEE. Full variable domain (rest looked up from reference TRBV5-6 and TRBJ2-1): DAGVTQSPTHLIKTRGQQVTLRCSPKSGHDTVSWYQQALGQGPQFIFQYYEEEERQRGNFPDRFSGHQFPNYSSELNVNALLLGDSALYLCASCSPAGLNEQFFGPGTRLTVL.